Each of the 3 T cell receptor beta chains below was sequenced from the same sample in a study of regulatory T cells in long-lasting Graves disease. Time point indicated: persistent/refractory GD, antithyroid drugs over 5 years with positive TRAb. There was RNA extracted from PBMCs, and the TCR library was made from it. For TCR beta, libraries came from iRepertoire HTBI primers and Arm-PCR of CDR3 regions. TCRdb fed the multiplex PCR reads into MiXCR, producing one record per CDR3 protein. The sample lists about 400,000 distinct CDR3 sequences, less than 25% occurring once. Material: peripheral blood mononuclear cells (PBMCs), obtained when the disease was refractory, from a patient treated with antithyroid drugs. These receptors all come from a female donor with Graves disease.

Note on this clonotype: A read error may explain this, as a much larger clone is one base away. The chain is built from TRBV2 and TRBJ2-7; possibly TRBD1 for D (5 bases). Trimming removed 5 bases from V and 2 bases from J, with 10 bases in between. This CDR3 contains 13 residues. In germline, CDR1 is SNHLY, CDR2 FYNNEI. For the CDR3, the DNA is TGTGCCAGCAGTTCGACAGCCACCTACGAGCAGTACTTC. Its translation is CASSSTATYEQYF.

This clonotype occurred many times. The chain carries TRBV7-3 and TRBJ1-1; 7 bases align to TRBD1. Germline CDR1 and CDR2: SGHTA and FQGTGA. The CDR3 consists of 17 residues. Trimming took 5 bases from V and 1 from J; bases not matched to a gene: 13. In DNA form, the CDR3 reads TGTGCCAGCAGCCAAGGGCCAGGGGGAGAATCGAACACTGAAGCTTTCTTT. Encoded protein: CASSQGPGGESNTEAFF.

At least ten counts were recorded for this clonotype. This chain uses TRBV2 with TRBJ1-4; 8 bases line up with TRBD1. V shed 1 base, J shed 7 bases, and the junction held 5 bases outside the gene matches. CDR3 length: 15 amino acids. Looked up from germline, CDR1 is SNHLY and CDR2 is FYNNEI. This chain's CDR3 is CASSEVAGGSEKLFF. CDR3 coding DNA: TGTGCCAGCAGTGAAGTGGCAGGGGGCAGTGAAAAACTGTTTTTT.